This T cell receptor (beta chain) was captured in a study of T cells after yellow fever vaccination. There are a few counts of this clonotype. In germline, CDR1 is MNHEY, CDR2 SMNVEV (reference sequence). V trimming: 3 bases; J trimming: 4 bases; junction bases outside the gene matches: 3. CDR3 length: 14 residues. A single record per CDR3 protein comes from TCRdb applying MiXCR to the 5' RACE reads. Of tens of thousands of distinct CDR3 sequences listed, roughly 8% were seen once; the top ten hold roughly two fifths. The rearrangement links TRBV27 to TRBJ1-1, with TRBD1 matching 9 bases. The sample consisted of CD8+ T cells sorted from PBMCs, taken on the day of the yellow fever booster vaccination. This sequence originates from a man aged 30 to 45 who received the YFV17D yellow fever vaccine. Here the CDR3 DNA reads TGTGCCAGCAGTTTTGGGACAGGGACCACTGAAGCTTTCTTT. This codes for CASSFGTGTTEAFF.